This is a list of T cell receptor beta chains from one sample in a study of beta chain features in type 1 diabetes. Sequencing used immunoSEQ multiplex PCR; TCRdb keeps in-frame clones, though not all of them. The sample contains 25,000 to 35,000 clones, less than 65% of which appear only once. Sequencing was performed on Tregs from blood. The receptors shown here come from a woman aged 25-40 years with type 1 diabetes. The CDR3 runs from the conserved cysteine through the conserved F or W. A D gene is named only where the DNA matches it firmly. Clone size is given for some rows only: seen once, a few or many times, or a class if the clone is expanded.

TRBJ1-1	TRBV27	few	TRBD1	CASTRQGPFLNTEAFF	TGTGCCAGCACCCGACAGGGACCGTTTTTGAACACTGAAGCTTTCTTT
TRBJ1-5	TRBV19	-	TRBD1	CASGLTGDRRNQPQHF	TGTGCCAGTGGACTTACAGGGGATAGGCGCAATCAGCCCCAGCATTTT
TRBJ1-3	TRBV4-1	-	-	CASSQGRGRVGNTIYF	TGCGCCAGCAGCCAAGGTCGAGGCAGGGTAGGAAACACCATATATTTT
TRBJ2-5	TRBV11-2	-	-	CASSLSRGQETQYF	TGTGCCAGCAGCTTGAGCCGGGGGCAAGAGACCCAGTACTTC
TRBJ2-2	TRBV5-1	-	TRBD2	CASSSRTSSNTGELFF	TGCGCCAGCAGCTCTAGGACTAGCTCGAACACCGGGGAGCTGTTTTTT
TRBJ2-7	TRBV2	-	TRBD1	CAIRSRGRRYEQYF	TGTGCCATCCGCAGCAGGGGGCGGCGATACGAGCAGTACTTC
TRBJ1-1	TRBV5-1	-	-	CASSLGGVSEAFF	TGCGCCAGCAGCTTGGGGGGGGTATCTGAAGCTTTCTTT
TRBJ2-2	TRBV7-9	-	TRBD1	CASRQDRGNTGELFF	TGTGCCAGCAGACAAGACAGGGGGAACACCGGGGAGCTGTTTTTT
TRBJ2-1	TRBV7-3	-	TRBD2	CASSLTGGRRNEQFF	TGTGCCAGCAGCTTAACCGGCGGGAGAAGGAATGAGCAGTTCTTC
TRBJ2-3	TRBV12-2	-	-	CASRSPPGLACTDTQYF	TGTGCAAGTCGCTCCCCGCCGGGACTAGCGTGCACAGATACGCAGTATTTT
TRBJ2-7	TRBV19	-	-	CASSIGGRANYEQYF	TGTGCCAGTAGTATCGGTGGGCGGGCGAACTACGAGCAGTACTTC
TRBJ1-1	TRBV28	-	TRBD1	CASRFVDRGNTEAFF	TGTGCCAGCAGATTCGTTGACAGGGGGAACACTGAAGCTTTCTTT
TRBJ1-2	TRBV30	few	TRBD1	CAWSAHRGNSNYGYTF	TGTGCCTGGAGTGCCCACAGGGGCAATTCTAACTATGGCTACACCTTC
TRBJ2-3	TRBV29-1	-	-	CSVVTNTDTQYF	TGCAGCGTTGTTACAAACACAGATACGCAGTATTTT
TRBJ2-7	TRBV28	once	TRBD2	CASGLAGGLYEQYF	TGTGCCAGTGGCCTGGCGGGAGGACTCTACGAGCAGTACTTC
TRBJ2-2	TRBV28	-	-	CASSFFFGPGELFF	TGTGCCAGCAGTTTCTTCTTCGGTCCCGGGGAGCTGTTTTTT
TRBJ2-2	TRBV29-1	-	-	CSVEERTHNTGELFF	TGCAGCGTTGAAGAAAGGACTCATAACACCGGGGAGCTGTTTTTT
TRBJ2-2	TRBV7-2	-	TRBD2	CASSLQASGRAGELFF	TGTGCCAGCAGCTTACAGGCTAGCGGGAGGGCGGGGGAGCTGTTTTTT
TRBJ2-3	TRBV2	-	TRBD2	CASKSGRSTDTQYF	TGTGCCAGCAAGAGCGGGAGGAGCACAGATACGCAGTATTTT
TRBJ2-5	TRBV7-9	-	TRBD2	CASSPGLAGAQTQYF	TGTGCCAGCAGCCCAGGACTAGCGGGAGCGCAGACCCAGTACTTC
TRBJ2-7	TRBV7-3	few	TRBD2	CASSETGTSSYEQYF	TGTGCCAGCAGCGAAACCGGGACTAGCTCCTACGAGCAGTACTTC
TRBJ2-5	TRBV7-9	-	-	CASSLGTGSETQYF	TGTGCCAGCAGCTTGGGAACAGGGTCAGAGACCCAGTACTTC
TRBJ2-1	TRBV11-2	-	-	CASSQVGEQFF	TGTGCCAGCAGTCAGGTCGGTGAGCAGTTCTTC
TRBJ2-7	TRBV5-1	-	TRBD1	CASSSYRGDYEQYF	TGCGCCAGCAGCTCTTACAGGGGGGACTACGAGCAGTACTTC
TRBJ2-1	TRBV25-1	-	-	CASSEFTGYNEQFF	TGTGCCAGCAGTGAATTCACAGGCTACAATGAGCAGTTCTTC
TRBJ2-5	TRBV7-4	-	-	CASSERHRIIVDETQYF	TGTGCCAGCAGTGAACGACACCGGATCATCGTCGACGAGACCCAGTACTTC
TRBJ2-3	TRBV6-5	-	-	CASSSVPGLGDTQYF	TGTGCCAGCAGTTCCGTCCCGGGACTCGGAGATACGCAGTATTTT
TRBJ2-3	TRBV18	few	TRBD2	CASSPPGSGGTDTQYF	TGTGCCAGCTCCCCCCCTGGTAGCGGGGGCACAGATACGCAGTATTTT
TRBJ2-3	TRBV7-6	-	-	CASSLALSGSRYF	TGTGCCAGCAGCTTAGCGTTGTCGGGATCACGGTATTTT
TRBJ1-4	TRBV2	-	-	CASKPNPTNEKLFF	TGTGCCAGCAAGCCTAACCCAACTAATGAAAAACTGTTTTTT
TRBJ2-5	TRBV19	-	TRBD1	CASSIQGANQETQYF	TGTGCCAGTAGTATACAGGGGGCGAACCAAGAGACCCAGTACTTC
TRBJ1-4	TRBV11-2	-	-	CASSLLEVEKLFF	TGTGCCAGCAGCTTGTTGGAGGTGGAAAAACTGTTTTTT
TRBJ2-5	TRBV7-3	few	TRBD2	CASSLRPTAGWNEETQYF	TGTGCCAGCAGCTTAAGACCCACAGCGGGATGGAATGAAGAGACCCAGTACTTC
TRBJ2-3	TRBV20-1	few	TRBD2	CSARVRETQYF	TGCAGTGCTAGGGTGCGGGAGACGCAGTATTTT
TRBJ2-3	TRBV11-2	once	TRBD1	CASSFRGRGSTDTQYF	TGTGCCAGCAGCTTCAGGGGGCGAGGTAGCACAGATACGCAGTATTTT
TRBJ2-4	TRBV4-2	-	TRBD1	CASSQSGTGRSSGKNIQYF	TGTGCCAGCAGCCAGTCCGGGACAGGGAGATCGTCAGGCAAAAACATTCAGTACTTC
TRBJ1-2	TRBV28	-	-	CASSLPGVGYTF	TGTGCCAGCAGTCTACCAGGGGTCGGCTACACCTTC
TRBJ1-4	TRBV2	few	-	CASSAGRLFF	TGTGCCAGCAGCGCCGGGAGACTGTTTTTT
TRBJ1-5	TRBV19	-	-	CASSIGGSGKNQPQHF	TGTGCCAGTAGTATAGGAGGGAGTGGGAAGAATCAGCCCCAGCATTTT
TRBJ1-1	TRBV15	-	-	CATSREIGVNTEAFF	TGTGCCACCAGCAGAGAAATAGGGGTGAACACTGAAGCTTTCTTT
TRBJ1-6	TRBV5-8	-	TRBD1	CASSLTGDNSPLHF	TGTGCCAGCAGCTTGACAGGGGATAATTCACCCCTCCACTTT